What follows describes a single TCR beta chain. Its antigen has not been determined. Per-base quality was not reported, and no clone a single base away is much larger than it. Its CDR3 holds 12 amino acids, cysteine through phenylalanine. Only CDR3 DNA is held: 36 bases, read in frame from base 1. CDR1 and CDR2 were assigned from the germline V gene (reference sequence) as MNHEY and SMNVEV. Clipping removes 8 bases from V and 3 bases from J, with 4 as the unmatched junction base count. Libraries came from the immunoSEQ multiplex PCR assay. The source is immuneACCESS, and TCRdb retained only in-frame sequences with V and J called. Part of the clones is not carried over; for the studies checked, unresolved V genes explain less than half of this, and the remainder is unexplained. This sample gives 80,000 to 100,000 clones in total; 85% to 90% of them show up just once. The top ten clones comprise around 1.6% of the sample.

The data were obtained in a study of T cells after somatic rescue of genetic block (TCRdb year 2020). Study-level background: What the study looked at was long-term robustness, specifically in a T-cell system that came about through somatic rescue of a genetic block in T-cell development.

The clonotype originates from a woman under 30. The specimen was peripheral blood mononuclear cells (PBMCs). The V gene is TRBV27 and the J gene is TRBJ2-7; 7 of the junction bases match TRBD2. In nucleotide form, the sequence is TGTGCCAGCTCGCCTAGCGGCTACGAGCAGTACTTC. Its protein product is CASSPSGYEQYF.